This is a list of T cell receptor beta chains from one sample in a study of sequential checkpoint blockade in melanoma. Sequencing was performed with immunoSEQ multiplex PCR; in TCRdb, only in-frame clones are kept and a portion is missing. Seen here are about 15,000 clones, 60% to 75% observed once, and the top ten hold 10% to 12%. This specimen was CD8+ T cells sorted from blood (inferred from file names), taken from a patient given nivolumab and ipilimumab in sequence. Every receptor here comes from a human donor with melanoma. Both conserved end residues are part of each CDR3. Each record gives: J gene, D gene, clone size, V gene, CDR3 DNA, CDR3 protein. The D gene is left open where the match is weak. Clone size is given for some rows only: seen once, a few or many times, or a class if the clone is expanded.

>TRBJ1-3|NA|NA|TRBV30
TGTGCCTGGAGTTGGAGCTCTGGAAACACCATATATTTT
CAWSWSSGNTIYF
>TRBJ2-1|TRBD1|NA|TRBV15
TGTACCACCAGCAGGGACAGCCCCCACAATGAGCAGTTCTTC
CTTSRDSPHNEQFF
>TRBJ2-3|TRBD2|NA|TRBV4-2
TGTGCCAGCAGCCTGGGACTAGCGGGAGGGCCGGATACGCAGTATTTT
CASSLGLAGGPDTQYF
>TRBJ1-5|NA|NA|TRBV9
TGTGCCAGCAGCGAGCAGGGGAATAGCAATCAGCCCCAGCATTTT
CASSEQGNSNQPQHF
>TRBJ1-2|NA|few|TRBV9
TGTGCCAGCAGCGGAGGTCACCCGTCGACGGAGGCCTATGGCTACACCTTC
CASSGGHPSTEAYGYTF
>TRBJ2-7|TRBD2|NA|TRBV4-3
TGCGCCAGCAGCCAAACTAGCGGGACCCCCTACGAGCAGTACTTC
CASSQTSGTPYEQYF
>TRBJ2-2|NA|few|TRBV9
TGTGCCAGCAGCGATGGGGAGTCTTCCTACGGGGAGCTGTTTTTT
CASSDGESSYGELFF
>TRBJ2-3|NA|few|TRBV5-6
TGTGCCAGCAGCTTTACTAGTAGCACAGATACGCAGTATTTT
CASSFTSSTDTQYF
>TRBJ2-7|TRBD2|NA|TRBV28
TGTGCCAGCAGCTTCCTAGCGGGAGGAGCCTACGAGCAGTACTTC
CASSFLAGGAYEQYF
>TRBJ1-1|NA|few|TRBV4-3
TGCGCCAGCAGCCAAGGGGGCTACAGCGCTAACACTGAAGCTTTCTTT
CASSQGGYSANTEAFF
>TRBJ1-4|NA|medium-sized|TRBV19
TGTGCCAGTAGTATAGCGGGGATAGAACTGTTTTTT
CASSIAGIELFF
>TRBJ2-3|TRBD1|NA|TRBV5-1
TGCGCCAGCAGCGAAGCCGGGACAGGGCAACGAGATACGCAGTATTTT
CASSEAGTGQRDTQYF
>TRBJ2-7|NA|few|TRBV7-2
TGTGCCAGCAGCTTAGGGACAGTTTACGAGCAGTACTTC
CASSLGTVYEQYF
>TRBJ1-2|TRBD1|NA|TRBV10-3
TGTGCCATCAGTGGTTTCTTGACAGGGGAAGGCAACTATGGCTACACCTTC
CAISGFLTGEGNYGYTF
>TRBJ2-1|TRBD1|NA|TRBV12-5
TGTGCTAGTGGTCCCCCCCGGACAGGGGGCCTCGATGAGCAGTTCTTC
CASGPPRTGGLDEQFF
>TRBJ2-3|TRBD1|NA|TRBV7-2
TGTGCCAGCAGCTCGGGACAGGGGTCAGATACGCAGTATTTT
CASSSGQGSDTQYF
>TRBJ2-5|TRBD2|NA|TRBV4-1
TGCGCCAGCAGCCAAGATCGGGCTAGCGGGGTCAAAGAGACCCAGTACTTC
CASSQDRASGVKETQYF
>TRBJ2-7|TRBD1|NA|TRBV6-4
TGTGCCAGCAGTAAAGAGGGACAGGGCTACGAGCAGTACTTC
CASSKEGQGYEQYF
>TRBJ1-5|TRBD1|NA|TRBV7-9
TGTGCCAGCAGTATTGGACAGGGAGGACAGCCCCAGCATTTT
CASSIGQGGQPQHF
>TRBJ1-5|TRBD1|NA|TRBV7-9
TGTGCCAGCAGTGGACAGGGGGTTTTTCAGCCCCAGCATTTT
CASSGQGVFQPQHF
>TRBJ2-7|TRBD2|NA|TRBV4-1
TGCGCCAGCAGCTATCGGTGGACTAGCGGGGACGAGCAGTACTTC
CASSYRWTSGDEQYF
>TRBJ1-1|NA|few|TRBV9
TGTGCCAGCAGCGTAACAGGGACACTGAACACTGAAGCTTTCTTT
CASSVTGTLNTEAFF
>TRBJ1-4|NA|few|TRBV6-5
TGTGCCAGCAGTTACGGCCAGGGGAATGAAAAACTGTTTTTT
CASSYGQGNEKLFF
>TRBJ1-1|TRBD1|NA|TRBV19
TGTGCCGGTAGTACCAGGGGGCTGTTGGCTGAAGCTTTCTTT
CAGSTRGLLAEAFF
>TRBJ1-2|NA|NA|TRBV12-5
TGTGCTAGTGGTTTGTCTCATGGCTACACCTTC
CASGLSHGYTF
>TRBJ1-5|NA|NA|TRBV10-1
TGCGCCAGCAGTGAGGCAGGCATTGGCAATCAGCCCCAGCATTTT
CASSEAGIGNQPQHF
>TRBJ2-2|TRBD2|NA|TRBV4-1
TGCGCCAGCAGCCAAGAATGGGCGGGAGGGCCGGGCACCGGGGAGCTGTTTTTT
CASSQEWAGGPGTGELFF
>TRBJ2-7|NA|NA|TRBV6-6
TGTGCCAGCAGTTACTTCCAGGGCTCCTACGAGCAGTACTTC
CASSYFQGSYEQYF
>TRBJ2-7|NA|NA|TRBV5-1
TGCGCCAGCAGCCTCCGACAGGAAGTGGACGAGCAGTACTTC
CASSLRQEVDEQYF
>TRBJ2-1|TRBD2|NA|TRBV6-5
TGTGCCAGCAGTTACGGACTAGAGGGCAATGAGCAGTTCTTC
CASSYGLEGNEQFF
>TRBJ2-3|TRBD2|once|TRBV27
TGTGCCAGCAGTTCAAAAGGGACTAGCGGGAGGACAGATACGCAGTATTTT
CASSSKGTSGRTDTQYF
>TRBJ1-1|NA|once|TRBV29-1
TGCAGCGTTGCCGGGGGGTCGACTTTGAACACTGAAGCTTTCTTT
CSVAGGSTLNTEAFF
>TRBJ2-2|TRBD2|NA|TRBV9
TGTGCCAGCAGCGTAGCTAGCGGGGGGCCGAACACCGGGGAGCTGTTTTTT
CASSVASGGPNTGELFF
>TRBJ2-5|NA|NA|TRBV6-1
TGTGCCATCCTGAGACGGGACCAAGAGACCCAGTACTTC
CAILRRDQETQYF
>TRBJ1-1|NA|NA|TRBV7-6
TGTGCCAGCAGCTTACAGGGTTTGGGTACTGAAGCTTTCTTT
CASSLQGLGTEAFF
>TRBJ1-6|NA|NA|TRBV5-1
TGCGCCAGCAGCTTGGTGGGCAGGGTGAACTCACCCCTCCACTTT
CASSLVGRVNSPLHF
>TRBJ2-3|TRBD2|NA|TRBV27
TGTGCCAGCAGTTCGCTAGCGGGACCAGATACGCAGTATTTT
CASSSLAGPDTQYF
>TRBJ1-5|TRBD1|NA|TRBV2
TGTGCCAGCAGTGGCAGGGGGCTTGGCAATCAGCCCCAGCATTTT
CASSGRGLGNQPQHF
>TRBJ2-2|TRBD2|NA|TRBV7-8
TGTGCCAGCAGCTTAACCCAGAGCGGGGGAAGAGGCGGGGAGCTGTTTTTT
CASSLTQSGGRGGELFF
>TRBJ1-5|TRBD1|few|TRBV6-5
TGTGCCAGCAGTCTAGGACAGGGGGGAAATCAGCCCCAGCATTTT
CASSLGQGGNQPQHF
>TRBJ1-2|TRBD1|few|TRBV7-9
TGTGCCAGCAGCCCGGGGACAGGGGGTAACGGCTACACCTTC
CASSPGTGGNGYTF
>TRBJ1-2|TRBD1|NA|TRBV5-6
TGTGCCAGCAGCTCCCGGGACAGGGTAGGGTATGGCTACACCTTC
CASSSRDRVGYGYTF
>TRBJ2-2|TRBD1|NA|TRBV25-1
TGTGCCAGCAGGGGGCCTTTGGGACAGGACACCGGGGAGCTGTTTTTT
CASRGPLGQDTGELFF
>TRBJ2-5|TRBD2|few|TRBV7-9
TGTGCCAGCAGCTCGACTAGCGGTATAGAGACCCAGTACTTC
CASSSTSGIETQYF
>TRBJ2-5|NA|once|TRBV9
TGTGCCAGCAGCGTGGGGGCTAGCGGAGAAGAGACCCAGTACTTC
CASSVGASGEETQYF
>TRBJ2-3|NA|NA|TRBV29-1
TGCAGCGTTGAGGTGGGAGCAGATACGCAGTATTTT
CSVEVGADTQYF
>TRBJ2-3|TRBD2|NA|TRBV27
TGTGCCAGCAGTTTATTTAGCGGGGGGGCCGCAGATACGCAGTATTTT
CASSLFSGGAADTQYF
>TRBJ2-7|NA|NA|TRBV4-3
TGCGCCAGCAGCCAAGGGGGGGGCCCCTACGAGCAGTACTTC
CASSQGGGPYEQYF
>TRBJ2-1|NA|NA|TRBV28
TGTGCCAGCAGCCAGGACTGGAAATACAATGAGCAGTTCTTC
CASSQDWKYNEQFF
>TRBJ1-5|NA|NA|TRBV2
TGTGCCAGCAGGTATAGCGGACAGCCCCAGCATTTT
CASRYSGQPQHF
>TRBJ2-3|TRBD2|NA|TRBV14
TGTGCCAGCAGCTACAGACTAGCGGGGGGCTCAGATACGCAGTATTTT
CASSYRLAGGSDTQYF
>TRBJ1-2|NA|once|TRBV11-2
TGTGCCAGCAGCTTAGAAAAGGCAGGCTATGGCTACACCTTC
CASSLEKAGYGYTF
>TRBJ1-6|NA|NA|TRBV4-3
TGCGCCAGCAGCCAAGAGGGGCAGCTGTTCTATAATTCACCCCTCCACTTT
CASSQEGQLFYNSPLHF
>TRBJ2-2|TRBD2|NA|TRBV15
TGTGCCACCAGCACGAGGGCTAGCGGGACCGGGGAGCTGTTTTTT
CATSTRASGTGELFF